The clone carrying this TCR beta chain was observed at least ten times. Its antigen is not identified. These data come from a study of T cells in Graves' hyperthyroidism and ophthalmopathy. Overall study findings and caveats: The model forecast ophthalmopathy, anticipating it by a median approximately 6.1 months before onset.

The TCR beta CDR3 regions underwent amplification using RNA transcripts as the source. In the first-round RT-PCR of the TCR CDR3, the HTBI primer set was used. MiXCR was run by TCRdb on the multiplex PCR reads, yielding one entry per CDR3 protein. The sample consists of under 200,000 distinct CDR3 sequences, less than 10% of them appearing once. Clinical symptoms, serum thyroxine and TRAb, thyroid ultrasound and orbital computed tomography together formed the diagnostic basis. Trimming left V 2 bases short and J 1 base short, with 12 bases between. Per the germline V gene, CDR1 is GTSNPN and CDR2 is SVGIG (reference sequence). The CDR3 loop spans 14 amino acids.

This chain uses TRBV30 with TRBJ2-7; maybe TRBD1 (6 bases). Source material: blood. This clonotype originated in a woman aged 18-35 years with Graves' hyperthyroidism that later progressed to Graves' ophthalmopathy. The CDR3 reads CAWSTKGGSYEQYF. The CDR3 DNA reads as TGTGCCTGGAGTACCAAAGGGGGATCCTACGAGCAGTACTTC.